This T cell receptor (beta chain) was recovered during a study of response to subunit inactivated influenza vaccine. Each CDR3 protein gets one entry after TCRdb re-called the RT-PCR reads with MiXCR. The table shows 500,000 to 600,000 distinct CDR3 sequences, with 10% to 12% occurring only once. There are a few counts of this clonotype. Trimming at V came to 6 bases and at J to 4 bases, leaving 3 bases not matched to a gene. The CDR3 contains 15 residues. These sequences were also reported in another study, on T cells expressing NK-cell markers. This second report adds: The TCR beta cDNA came from 5'RACE template switching with UMIs. The authors derived TCR beta repertoires from sorted CD3+CD56+NKG2C+, CD3+CD56+NKG2C- and CD3+CD56-NKG2C+ T cells. Eight donors were sequenced, seven testing HCMV-seropositive and one testing seronegative. Sorting was limited to alpha-beta TCR-expressing T cells with an anti-gamma-delta TCR antibody in several experiments. Among CD8+ T cells from several donors, dominant NKG2C+ clonotypes accounted for roughly 1.0-8%.

The sequence derives from a man aged 45-60 years who received an inactivated influenza vaccine. The chain combines TRBV12-3 or TRBV12-4 with TRBJ2-3; 14 bases line up with TRBD2. Sequences were derived from PBMCs from blood, sampled on the day of vaccination. The CDR3 loop reads CASRTSGGAADTQYF. Here the CDR3 DNA reads TGTGCCAGCAGGACTAGCGGGGGGGCGGCAGATACGCAGTATTTT.